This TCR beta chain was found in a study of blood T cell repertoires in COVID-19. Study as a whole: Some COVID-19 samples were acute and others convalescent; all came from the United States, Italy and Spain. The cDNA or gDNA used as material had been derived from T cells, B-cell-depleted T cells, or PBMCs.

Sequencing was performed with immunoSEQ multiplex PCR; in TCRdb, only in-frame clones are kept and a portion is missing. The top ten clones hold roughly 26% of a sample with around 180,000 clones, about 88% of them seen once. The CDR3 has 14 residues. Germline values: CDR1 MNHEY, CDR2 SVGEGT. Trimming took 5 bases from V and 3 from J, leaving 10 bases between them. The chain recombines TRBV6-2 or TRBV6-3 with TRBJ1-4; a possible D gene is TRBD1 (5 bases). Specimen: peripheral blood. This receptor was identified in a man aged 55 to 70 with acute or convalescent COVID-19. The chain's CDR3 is CASSRQLSNEKLFF. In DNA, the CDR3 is TGTGCCAGCAGTCGACAGCTATCTAATGAAAAACTGTTTTTT.